This T cell receptor (beta chain) was obtained from a study of identical twins. From the 5' RACE reads, TCRdb called clonotypes with MiXCR, one entry per CDR3 protein. The data contain about 700,000 distinct CDR3 sequences, 8.5% to 9.5% of them singletons. This CDR3 comprises 13 residues. Germline V gene lookup returns CDR1 MNHEY and CDR2 SMNVEV (reference sequence). V dropped 4 bases and J dropped 4 bases, with 11 bases sitting between them. Worth noting for this clonotype: Its antigen is as yet unknown.

Study results and limitations: Models, which agreed with sharing between unrelated individuals, nonetheless underestimated the out-of-frame TCR alpha sharing seen in monozygotic twins. Within twin pairs, the out-of-frame alpha sequences they shared showed excess low generation probability. It was possible that invariant MAIT and iNKT cells partly confounded the zero-insertion analyses. The same donors were not followed; conclusions instead depended on cross-sectional statistical analysis.

These data were also filed under a second study, of yellow fever vaccine responses in identical twins.

The rearrangement joins TRBV27 to TRBJ2-7; no clear D. The receptor comes from a woman between 18 and 29 years old in good health. Material for sequencing was PBMCs. CDR3 region: CASSYGSLYEQYF. The CDR3 coding sequence is TGTGCCAGCAGTTATGGTTCACTTTACGAGCAGTACTTC.